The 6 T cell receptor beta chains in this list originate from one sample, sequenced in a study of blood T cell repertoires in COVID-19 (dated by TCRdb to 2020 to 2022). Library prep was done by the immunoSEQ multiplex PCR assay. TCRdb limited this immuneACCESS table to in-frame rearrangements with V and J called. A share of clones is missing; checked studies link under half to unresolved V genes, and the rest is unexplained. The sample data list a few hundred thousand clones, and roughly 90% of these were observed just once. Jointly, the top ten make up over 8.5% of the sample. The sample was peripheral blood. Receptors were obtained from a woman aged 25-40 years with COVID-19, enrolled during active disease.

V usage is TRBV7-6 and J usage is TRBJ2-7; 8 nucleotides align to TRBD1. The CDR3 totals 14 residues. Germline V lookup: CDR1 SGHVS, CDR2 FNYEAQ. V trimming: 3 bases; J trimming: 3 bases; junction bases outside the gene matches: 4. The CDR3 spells CASSFGTGHYEQYF. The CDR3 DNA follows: TGTGCCAGCAGCTTCGGGACAGGACACTACGAGCAGTACTTC.

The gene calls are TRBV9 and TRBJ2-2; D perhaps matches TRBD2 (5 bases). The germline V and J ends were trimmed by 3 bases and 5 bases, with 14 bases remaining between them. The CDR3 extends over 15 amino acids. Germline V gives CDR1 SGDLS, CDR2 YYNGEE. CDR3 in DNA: TGTGCCAGCAGCGCTTCGAGGGTCCGAACCGGGGAGCTGTTTTTT. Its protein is CASSASRVRTGELFF.

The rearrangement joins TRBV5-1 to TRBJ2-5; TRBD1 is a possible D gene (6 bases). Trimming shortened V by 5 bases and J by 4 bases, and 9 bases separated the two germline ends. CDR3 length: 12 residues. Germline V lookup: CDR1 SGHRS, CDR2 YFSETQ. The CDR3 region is CASSMTGETQYF. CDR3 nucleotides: TGCGCCAGCAGTATGACAGGAGAGACCCAGTACTTC.

CDR3 sequence: CASSLGLKGTGELFF. CDR3 bases: TGTGCCAGCAGCTTAGGGCTGAAGGGGACCGGGGAGCTGTTTTTT. J is TRBJ2-2 and V is TRBV13; TRBD1 might be the D (5 bases). The V end was cut by 0 bases, the J end by 5 bases, with 10 bases between. Per the germline V gene, CDR1 is PRHDT and CDR2 is FYEKMQ (reference sequence). The CDR3 loop spans 15 amino acids.

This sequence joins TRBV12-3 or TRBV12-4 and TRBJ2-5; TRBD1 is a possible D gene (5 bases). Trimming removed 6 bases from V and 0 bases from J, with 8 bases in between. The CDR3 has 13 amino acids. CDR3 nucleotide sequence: TGTGCCAGCAGGGGGCGGCACCAAGAGACCCAGTACTTC. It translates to CASRGRHQETQYF.

CDR3 sequence reads: CASGQGGQPQHF. In DNA form, the CDR3 reads TGTGCCAGCGGGCAGGGGGGCCAGCCCCAGCATTTT. The chain carries TRBV6-4 and TRBJ1-5; 7 bases fit TRBD1. Looked up from germline, CDR1 is MRHNA and CDR2 is SNTAGT. This CDR3 spans 12 amino acids. With V trimmed by 8 bases and J by 7 bases, 5 bases remained unmatched.